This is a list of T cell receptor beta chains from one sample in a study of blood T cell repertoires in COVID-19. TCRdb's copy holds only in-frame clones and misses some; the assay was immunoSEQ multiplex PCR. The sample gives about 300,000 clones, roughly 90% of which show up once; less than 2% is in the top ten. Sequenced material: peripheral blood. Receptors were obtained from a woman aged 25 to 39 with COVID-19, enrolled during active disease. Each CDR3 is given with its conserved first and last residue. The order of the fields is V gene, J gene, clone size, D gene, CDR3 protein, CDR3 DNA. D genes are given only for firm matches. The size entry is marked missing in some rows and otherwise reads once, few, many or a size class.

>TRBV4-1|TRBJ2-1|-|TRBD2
CASSQVLTSGGSYNEQFF
TGCGCCAGCAGCCAGGTACTAACTAGCGGGGGCTCCTACAATGAGCAGTTCTTC
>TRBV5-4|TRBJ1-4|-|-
CASSPSGSGKLFF
TGTGCCAGCAGTCCATCAGGGTCTGGAAAACTGTTTTTT
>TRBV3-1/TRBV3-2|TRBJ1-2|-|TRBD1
CASSWGQGTFYGYTF
TGTGCCAGCAGCTGGGGACAGGGTACCTTCTATGGCTACACCTTC
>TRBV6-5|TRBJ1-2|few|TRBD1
CATGQGGSLRGYTF
TGTGCCACCGGACAGGGCGGGAGTTTGCGGGGCTACACCTTC
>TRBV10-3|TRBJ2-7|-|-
CAISESSGEQYF
TGTGCCATCAGTGAGTCGTCGGGTGAGCAGTACTTC
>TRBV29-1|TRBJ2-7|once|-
CSVGRGVSNEQYF
TGCAGCGTTGGGCGGGGAGTGTCCAACGAGCAGTACTTC
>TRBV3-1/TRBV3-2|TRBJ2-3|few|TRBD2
CASSQGGTSGGGSTDTQYF
TGTGCCAGCAGCCAAGGAGGGACTAGCGGGGGAGGTAGCACAGATACGCAGTATTTT
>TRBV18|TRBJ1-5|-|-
CASSLDNQPQHF
TGTGCCAGCTCACTAGACAATCAGCCCCAGCATTTT
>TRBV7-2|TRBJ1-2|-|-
CASSSRPVGYSGYTF
TGTGCCAGCAGCTCAAGACCCGTTGGGTACAGTGGCTACACCTTC
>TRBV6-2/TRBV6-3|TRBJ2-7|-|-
CASSNTRGYEQYF
TGTGCCAGCAGCAACACCAGGGGCTACGAGCAGTACTTC
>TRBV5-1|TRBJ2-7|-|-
CASRPSIGGISTYEQYF
TGCGCCAGCAGGCCTTCAATTGGGGGCATTTCAACCTACGAGCAGTACTTC
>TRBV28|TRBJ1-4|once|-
CASSSAGTATNEKLFF
TGTGCCAGCAGTTCCGCAGGGACTGCAACTAATGAAAAACTGTTTTTT
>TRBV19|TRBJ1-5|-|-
CASSIRGGNQPQHF
TGTGCCAGTAGTATACGAGGAGGCAATCAGCCCCAGCATTTT
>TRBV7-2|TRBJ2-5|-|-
CASSLYGTQQETQYF
TGTGCCAGCAGCTTATATGGGACTCAACAAGAGACCCAGTACTTC
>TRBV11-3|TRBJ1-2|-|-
CASSLAGERYGYTF
TGTGCCAGCAGCTTAGCCGGGGAGCGGTATGGCTACACCTTC
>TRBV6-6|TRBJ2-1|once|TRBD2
CASRSTGGGYNEQFF
TGTGCCAGCAGATCAACGGGGGGAGGTTACAATGAGCAGTTCTTC
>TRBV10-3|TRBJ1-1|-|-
CAISHPFSTEAFF
TGTGCCATCAGTCATCCCTTCAGCACTGAAGCTTTCTTT
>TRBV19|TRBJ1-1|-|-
CASSIVPGYSRNTEAFF
TGTGCCAGTAGTATAGTGCCAGGGTATTCGAGAAACACTGAAGCTTTCTTT
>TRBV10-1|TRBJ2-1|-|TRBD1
CATDRGASEQFF
TGCGCCACCGACAGGGGGGCAAGTGAGCAGTTCTTC
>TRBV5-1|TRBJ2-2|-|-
CASSLGLGGYTGELFF
TGCGCCAGCAGCCTGGGACTCGGGGGATACACCGGGGAGCTGTTTTTT
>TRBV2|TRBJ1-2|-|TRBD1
CASSEWPGGNYGYTF
TGTGCCAGCAGTGAATGGCCAGGGGGAAACTATGGCTACACCTTC
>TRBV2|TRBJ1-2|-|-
CASTSRLSTALFTF
TGTGCCAGCACCTCCAGGTTGAGCACCGCTCTTTTTACCTTC
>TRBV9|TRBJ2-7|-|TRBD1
CASSVTGTGAAEQYF
TGTGCCAGCAGCGTAACCGGGACAGGGGCGGCCGAGCAGTACTTC
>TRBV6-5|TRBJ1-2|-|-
CASSYEGLYGYTF
TGTGCCAGCAGTTACGAGGGACTTTATGGCTACACCTTC
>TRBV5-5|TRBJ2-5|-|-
CASSFLDRASTQYF
TGTGCCAGCAGCTTTCTGGACAGAGCAAGTACCCAGTACTTC
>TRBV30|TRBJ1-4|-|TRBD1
CAWSAGGFEKLFF
TGTGCCTGGAGTGCAGGGGGCTTTGAAAAACTGTTTTTT
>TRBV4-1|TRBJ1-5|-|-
CASSQGTGGNQPQHF
TGCGCCAGCAGCCAAGGTACGGGGGGCAATCAGCCCCAGCATTTT
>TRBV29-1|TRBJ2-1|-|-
CSVDFRSIQGSGFNEQFF
TGCAGCGTTGATTTCCGGAGTATACAGGGTTCGGGTTTCAATGAGCAGTTCTTC
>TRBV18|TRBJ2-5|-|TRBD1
CASSPWDSQETQYF
TGTGCCAGCTCACCCTGGGACAGCCAAGAGACCCAGTACTTC
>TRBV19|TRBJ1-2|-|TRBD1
CASSITGGYGYTF
TGTGCCAGTAGTATTACAGGGGGCTATGGCTACACCTTC
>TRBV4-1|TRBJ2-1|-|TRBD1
CASSQDDRAGTGSFF
TGCGCCAGCAGCCAAGACGATCGCGCCGGGACAGGGTCGTTCTTC
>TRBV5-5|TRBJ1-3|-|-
CASSITGKGNTIYF
TGTGCCAGCAGCATAACAGGGAAAGGAAACACCATATATTTT
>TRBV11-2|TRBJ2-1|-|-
CASSLGLGTYNEQFF
TGTGCCAGCAGCTTAGGGCTAGGGACTTACAATGAGCAGTTCTTC
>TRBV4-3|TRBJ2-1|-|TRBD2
CASSSGSGGANEQFF
TGCGCCAGCAGCTCAGGTAGCGGGGGGGCCAATGAGCAGTTCTTC
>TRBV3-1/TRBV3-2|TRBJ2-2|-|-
CASSRGAAGELFF
TGTGCCAGCAGCCGAGGCGCCGCCGGGGAGCTGTTTTTT
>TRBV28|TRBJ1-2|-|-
CASSQKAFRGYTF
TGTGCCAGCAGCCAAAAAGCATTTCGTGGCTACACCTTC
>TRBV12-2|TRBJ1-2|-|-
CASSGYGYTF
TGTGCAAGTTCAGGTTATGGCTACACCTTC
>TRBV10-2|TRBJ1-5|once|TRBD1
CASSESTGVQPQHF
TGCGCCAGCAGTGAGTCGACAGGGGTTCAGCCCCAGCATTTT
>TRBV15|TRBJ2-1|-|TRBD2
CATSRDWGGEQFF
TGTGCCACCAGCAGAGATTGGGGGGGTGAGCAGTTCTTC
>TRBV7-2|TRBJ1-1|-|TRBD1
CASSLVLPGQPTEAFF
TGTGCCAGCAGCTTAGTTCTACCGGGACAGCCCACTGAAGCTTTCTTT
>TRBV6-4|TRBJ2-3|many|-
CASSDAYGGTDTQYF
TGTGCCAGCAGTGACGCGTACGGTGGCACAGATACGCAGTATTTT
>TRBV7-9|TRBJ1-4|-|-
CASSPRVTNEKLFF
TGTGCCAGCAGCCCCAGGGTGACTAATGAAAAACTGTTTTTT
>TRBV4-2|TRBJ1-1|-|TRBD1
CASSQVQRQGEAFF
TGTGCCAGCAGCCAAGTCCAAAGACAGGGGGAAGCTTTCTTT
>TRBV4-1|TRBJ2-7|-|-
CASSRPGGTYEQYF
TGCGCCAGCAGCCGGCCCGGGGGAACCTACGAGCAGTACTTC
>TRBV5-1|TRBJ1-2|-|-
CASRPRSGDNYGYTF
TGCGCCAGCAGACCCCGTTCGGGGGACAACTATGGCTACACCTTC
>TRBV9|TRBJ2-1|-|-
CASSLDSPYPNEQFF
TGTGCCAGCAGCCTTGACAGTCCGTACCCCAATGAGCAGTTCTTC
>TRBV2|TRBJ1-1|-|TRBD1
CASSIQGVFGTEAFF
TGTGCCAGCAGTATACAGGGGGTCTTTGGAACTGAAGCTTTCTTT
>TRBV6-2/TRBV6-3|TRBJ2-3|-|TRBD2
CASSPLPTSGATDTQYF
TGTGCCAGCAGTCCACTCCCGACTAGCGGGGCGACAGATACGCAGTATTTT
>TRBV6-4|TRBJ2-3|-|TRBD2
CASSEAGGWSDTQYF
TGTGCCAGCAGTGAAGCGGGGGGGTGGTCAGATACGCAGTATTTT
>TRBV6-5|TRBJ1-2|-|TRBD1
CASRPTGGYGYTF
TGTGCCAGCAGACCGACAGGGGGCTATGGCTACACCTTC
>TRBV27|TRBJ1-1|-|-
CATSIGGRTEAFF
TGTGCCACCAGTATCGGGGGAAGGACTGAAGCTTTCTTT
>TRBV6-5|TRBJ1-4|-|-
CASRTGTSTNEKLFF
TGTGCCAGCAGGACCGGGACATCAACTAATGAAAAACTGTTTTTT
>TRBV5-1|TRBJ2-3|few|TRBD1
CASSSQTGGMIDTQYF
TGCGCCAGCAGCTCACAGACAGGGGGTATGATAGATACGCAGTATTTT
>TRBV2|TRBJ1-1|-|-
CASTTTQNTEAFF
TGTGCCAGCACCACCACACAGAACACTGAAGCTTTCTTT
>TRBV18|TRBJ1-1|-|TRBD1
CASSQGQNPRGTEAFF
TGTGCCAGCTCACAGGGACAGAACCCCCGCGGCACTGAAGCTTTCTTT
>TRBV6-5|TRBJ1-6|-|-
CAITDSPNSPLHF
TGTGCCATAACAGACAGCCCCAATTCACCCCTCCACTTT